Following are 26 T cell receptor beta chains from one sample sequenced in a study of shared clonotypes between healthy human individuals. CD45RO-negative, CCR7-positively selected cells formed the naive CD8 fraction, excluding terminally differentiated effector memory CD45RA+ cells. Measured with immunoSEQ multiplex PCR; TCRdb has only the in-frame clones, and not every one. The sample includes around 1,900,000 clones, around 93% of them seen just once. Sequencing was performed on naive CD8+ T cells from PBMCs. Receptor source: a man younger than 35 in good health. Some clones in this sample may be carry-over from other donors' samples.

This rearrangement joins TRBV5-1 to TRBJ1-1; perhaps TRBD1 as D (6 bases). V was pared by 1 base and J by 0 bases, with 10 bases between. CDR3 length: 15 amino acids. Germline V CDR1 and CDR2: SGHRS, YFSETQ. The CDR3 is CASSLHRTVNTEAFF. The CDR3 region has the DNA TGCGCCAGCAGCTTGCATCGGACAGTGAACACTGAAGCTTTCTTT.

On this clone itself: Other DNA sequences in this specimen translate into the identical CDR3. The rearrangement links TRBV7-3 to TRBJ2-3, with D perhaps given as TRBD1 or TRBD2 (6 bases each). This CDR3 is built from 15 residues. Trimming removed 1 base at V and 2 bases at J, with 10 bases between. Germline CDR1 is SGHTA and CDR2 is FQGTGA. CDR3 coding DNA: TGTGCCAGCAGCTTAATAGGGGGGTCCACAGATACGCAGTATTTT. This sequence encodes CASSLIGGSTDTQYF.

The chain employs TRBV19 and TRBJ1-1, with D tentatively TRBD1 (5 bases). This CDR3 has 14 amino acids. Germline V gene data show CDR1 as LNHDA and CDR2 as SQIVND (reference sequence). Trimming took off 3 bases at V and 0 bases at J, with 8 bases between the two ends. DNA of the CDR3: TGTGCCAGTAGTATCGGGACTCTGAACACTGAAGCTTTCTTT. Amino acids: CASSIGTLNTEAFF.

About this clone itself: Additional DNA sequences in this sample encode the identical CDR3. V usage is TRBV27 and J usage is TRBJ2-7; 9 positions match TRBD1. Germline V lookup: CDR1 MNHEY, CDR2 SMNVEV (reference sequence). The CDR3 is 14 amino acids. The V segment lost 5 bases and the J segment 7 bases; nucleotides outside the gene matches: 9. CDR3 region: CASSLGTGYGEQYF. The CDR3, as DNA: TGTGCCAGCAGTCTCGGGACAGGGTACGGAGAGCAGTACTTC.

The genes are TRBV5-5 and TRBJ2-2; D uncertain. From germline, CDR1 is SGHKS and CDR2 YYEKEE (reference sequence). CDR3 length equals 14 residues. V was clipped by 0 bases and J by 6 bases, with 9 bases between them. This CDR3 reads CASSLARIAGELFF. In DNA form, the CDR3 reads TGTGCCAGCAGCTTGGCTAGGATAGCCGGGGAGCTGTTTTTT.

V gene TRBV9 combines with J gene TRBJ1-4; weak D call: TRBD1 (5 bases). CDR1 and CDR2 (germline): SGDLS, YYNGEE. There are 15 residues in the CDR3. V was trimmed by 0 bases and J by 6 bases, leaving 12 bases between them. The CDR3 DNA sequence: TGTGCCAGCAGCGTAGAGGTGGGGCTGTATGAAAAACTGTTTTTT. Its translation: CASSVEVGLYEKLFF.

V and J are TRBV18 and TRBJ2-1, with 7 bases identical to TRBD1. The CDR3 runs 15 residues. V lost 4 bases, J lost 8 bases, and 11 bases stayed unmatched. Germline CDR1 reads KGHSH; CDR2 reads LQKENI. The CDR3: CASSLRTGPGDEQFF. In DNA, the CDR3 is TGTGCCAGCTCACTGCGGACAGGCCCAGGGGATGAGCAGTTCTTC.

This chain uses TRBV27 with TRBJ2-7; no clear D. Germline V gives CDR1 MNHEY, CDR2 SMNVEV (reference sequence). The CDR3 is 13 amino acids. The germline V and J ends were trimmed by 3 bases and 4 bases, with 10 bases remaining between them. The chain's CDR3 is CASSLNRKYEQYF. In DNA, the CDR3 is TGTGCCAGCAGTTTGAACAGAAAGTACGAGCAGTACTTC.

This chain uses TRBV9 with TRBJ1-1; a weak D match, TRBD1 (5 bases). CDR1 SGDLS and CDR2 YYNGEE come from the germline V gene. V lost 0 bases and J 6 bases, leaving 15 bases between the germline ends. CDR3 length equals 15 residues. As DNA, the CDR3 is TGTGCCAGCAGCGTAGAGGCAGGGCGGAAGGCTGAAGCTTTCTTT. It is translated as CASSVEAGRKAEAFF.

The V and J genes are TRBV5-6 and TRBJ2-5; D remains unclear. Germline CDR1 and CDR2: SGHDT and YYEEEE. Trimming cost V 0 bases and J 1 base, with 4 bases left between them. This CDR3 has 13 residues. In DNA, the CDR3 is TGTGCCAGCAGCTTGGTTGTCCAAGAGACCCAGTACTTC. Translation gives CASSLVVQETQYF. Complete variable domain (other parts from reference TRBV5-6 and TRBJ2-5): DAGVTQSPTHLIKTRGQQVTLRCSPKSGHDTVSWYQQALGQGPQFIFQYYEEEERQRGNFPDRFSGHQFPNYSSELNVNALLLGDSALYLCASSLVVQETQYFGPGTRLLVL.

This chain joins TRBV5-1 and TRBJ1-5; 11 bases line up with TRBD1. The CDR3 extends over 16 amino acids. J gave up 4 bases and V 2 bases, and 5 bases lay outside the gene matches. Germline V gene sequence: CDR1 SGHRS, CDR2 YFSETQ. The CDR3 DNA sequence: TGCGCCAGCAGCTTACCCGGGACAGGGGGAAATCAGCCCCAGCATTTT. It encodes CASSLPGTGGNQPQHF.

The J gene is TRBJ1-2, the V gene TRBV7-9, with no clear D. The CDR3 has 15 residues. V was trimmed by 0 bases and J by 0 bases, leaving 8 bases between them. Germline V gene data show CDR1 as SEHNR and CDR2 as FQNEAQ (reference sequence). The DNA of the CDR3 is TGTGCCAGCAGCTTAGCGGCGAAAACTAACTATGGCTACACCTTC. It translates to CASSLAAKTNYGYTF.

V is TRBV15 and J is TRBJ2-7, with D maybe TRBD1 (6 bases). V lost 1 base to trimming and J lost 4 bases, with 17 bases between them. Germline V gene data show CDR1 as LNHNV and CDR2 as YYDKDF (reference sequence). There are 16 residues in the CDR3. The CDR3 bases are TGTGCCACCAGCAGAGTCGGATATGGGGGCGGATACGAGCAGTACTTC. Protein sequence: CATSRVGYGGGYEQYF.

This clone was counted a single time. The V call is TRBV7-9, the J call TRBJ2-7; 10 bases fit TRBD2. CDR3 size: 16 residues. The germline V gene encodes CDR1 SEHNR and CDR2 FQNEAQ (reference sequence). The ends lost 4 bases at V and 6 bases at J; junction bases unmatched: 12. The CDR3 sequence: CASSSRRGLAMGEQYF. The DNA for the CDR3 is TGTGCCAGCAGCTCCCGGAGGGGACTAGCGATGGGCGAGCAGTACTTC. Complete variable domain (other parts from reference TRBV7-9 and TRBJ2-7): DTGVSQNPRHKITKRGQNVTFRCDPISEHNRLYWYRQTLGQGPEFLTYFQNEAQLEKSRLLSDRFSAERPKGSFSTLEIQRTEQGDSAMYLCASSSRRGLAMGEQYFGPGTRLTVT.

This sequence joins TRBV19 and TRBJ1-1; D not resolved. The CDR3 has 15 residues. V was cut by 1 base and J by 0 bases, with 9 bases left in between. From germline, CDR1 is LNHDA and CDR2 SQIVND (reference sequence). The chain's CDR3 is CASSIAPGMNTEAFF. The DNA of the CDR3 is TGTGCCAGTAGTATAGCGCCCGGGATGAACACTGAAGCTTTCTTT.

This chain connects TRBV21-1 to TRBJ2-2. TRBV21-1 is a pseudogene. This CDR3 is 16 amino acids long. The CDR3 DNA reads TGTGCCAGCAGCAAGAAGTTTGGGGGAGACACCGGGGAGCTGTTTTTT. This gives the protein CASSKKFGGDTGELFF.

This rearrangement joins TRBV11-2 to TRBJ2-1; D perhaps matches TRBD2 (6 bases). The CDR3 is 15 residues long. In germline, CDR1 is SGHAT, CDR2 FQNNGV. V gave up 5 bases and J gave up 9 bases, with 20 bases separating them. DNA of the CDR3: TGTGCCAGCAGCCGTGGGGCGACTAGTAATCGTGAGCAGTTCTTC. Translating gives CASSRGATSNREQFF.

This sequence joins TRBV9 and TRBJ2-2; D uncertain. V lost 0 bases, J lost 6 bases, and 9 bases lay in between. CDR1 and CDR2 (germline): SGDLS, YYNGEE. The CDR3 sequence is 14 residues long. The CDR3 loop reads CASSVVQSAGELFF. DNA of the CDR3: TGTGCCAGCAGCGTAGTTCAAAGCGCCGGGGAGCTGTTTTTT.

The chain is built from TRBV7-9 and TRBJ2-7; D is possibly TRBD1 or TRBD2 (5 bases each). Trimming left V 5 bases short and J 2 bases short, with 16 bases between. Germline lookup yields CDR1 SEHNR and CDR2 FQNEAQ (reference sequence). The CDR3 runs to 15 residues. The CDR3 spells CASSTSRDGPYEQYF. The CDR3 DNA reads as TGTGCCAGCAGCACAAGCCGGGACGGCCCCTACGAGCAGTACTTC.

For the CDR3, the DNA is TGTGCCAGCAGCCCCGCTAGCGGGAGAAGGGCAGATACGCAGTATTTT. Translating it yields CASSPASGRRADTQYF. The V call is TRBV7-9, the J call TRBJ2-3; 10 bases match TRBD2. The ends lost 5 bases at V and 4 bases at J; junction bases unmatched: 9. The CDR3 extends over 16 amino acids. Germline V CDR1 and CDR2: SEHNR, FQNEAQ (reference sequence).

The chain couples TRBV27 to TRBJ2-7; 11 positions agree with TRBD1. The germline V gene has CDR1 MNHEY and CDR2 SMNVEV (reference sequence). This CDR3 has 16 amino acids. V lost 6 bases and J lost 3; bases outside the gene matches: 10. The CDR3 nucleotides are TGTGCCAGCAGGGGTGAACCGGGACAGGGGGACTACGAGCAGTACTTC. It codes for CASRGEPGQGDYEQYF.

The chain combines TRBV6-6 with TRBJ2-5; D call uncertain. From germline, CDR1 is MNHNY and CDR2 SVGAGI (reference sequence). V was clipped by 2 bases and J by 0 bases, with 13 bases between them. This CDR3 has 16 amino acids. The CDR3 DNA is TGTGCCAGCAGTTACCCTGAATCAGAATACCAAGAGACCCAGTACTTC. It translates to CASSYPESEYQETQYF.

The J gene is TRBJ2-6, the V gene TRBV19; D possibly matches TRBD1 or TRBD2 (5 bases each). The CDR3 is 15 amino acids. Per the germline V gene, CDR1 is LNHDA and CDR2 is SQIVND (reference sequence). Trimming removed 7 bases at V and 2 bases at J, with 12 bases between. This CDR3 is CASNMRGPGANVLTF. CDR3 nucleotides: TGTGCCAGTAACATGAGGGGCCCTGGGGCCAACGTCCTGACTTTC.

The chain combines TRBV13 with TRBJ2-7, with 10 bases lining up with TRBD1. CDR1 and CDR2 from the germline V gene are PRHDT and FYEKMQ (reference sequence). This CDR3 comprises 15 residues. Trimming at V came to 1 base and at J to 3 bases, leaving 3 bases not matched to a gene. The CDR3 protein is CASSLAGTGDYEQYF. The CDR3 DNA reads TGTGCCAGCAGCTTAGCCGGGACAGGGGACTACGAGCAGTACTTC.

CDR3 protein: CASSQDLGTRRETQYF. CDR3 DNA sequence: TGTGCCAGCAGCCAAGATCTCGGCACCCGAAGGGAGACCCAGTACTTC. The chain carries TRBV14 and TRBJ2-5; D ambiguous. The germline V and J ends were trimmed by 0 bases and 5 bases, with 16 bases remaining between them. The CDR3 totals 16 residues. Germline V gene sequence: CDR1 SGHDN, CDR2 FVKESK.

This chain uses TRBV6-5 with TRBJ2-3; tentative D call: TRBD1 (5 bases). Germline V lookup: CDR1 MNHEY, CDR2 SVGAGI. This CDR3 is built from 12 residues. V was clipped by 9 bases and J by 6 bases, with 13 bases between them. CDR3 sequence reads: CASRSAGDTQYF. Written as DNA, the CDR3 is TGTGCCAGTCGGTCGGCAGGGGATACGCAGTATTTT.